This T cell receptor (beta chain) was profiled in a study of vaccination and CD4 T cells after COVID-19. Study overall: SARS-CoV-2, HCoV-NL63, HCoV-OC43 and HCoV-229E supplied the overlapping spike peptides used to stimulate cells.

V lost 3 bases, J lost 0 bases, and 9 bases lay in between. The CDR3 totals 14 residues. Germline CDR1 reads DFQATT; CDR2 reads SNEGSKA (reference sequence). Sample treatment: roughly nine-day PBMC culture with coronavirus spike peptide pools or control peptides (ViraFEST assay). The study sequenced cultured CD4+ T cell DNA using the Oncomine TCR Beta short-read assay. Genomic DNA was isolated from cultured CD4+ T cells. TCRdb re-derived calls from the PCR reads in MiXCR, one entry per CDR3 protein. The table has over 7,000 distinct CDR3 sequences, less than 50% seen once. A note on this clonotype: What it binds is not known.

The sequenced material came from CD4+ T cells from blood, cultured in vitro. V is TRBV20-1 and J is TRBJ2-1; no firm D call. This receptor was identified in a human donor who had recovered from COVID-19. This chain's CDR3 is CSARIPSSYNEQFF. For the CDR3, the DNA is TGCAGTGCTAGGATCCCGAGCTCCTACAATGAGCAGTTCTTC.